The 6 T cell receptor beta chains in this list originate from one sample, sequenced in a study of blood T cell repertoires in COVID-19. TCRdb's table, derived via immunoSEQ multiplex PCR, lists solely in-frame clones and lacks some. The sample contains a few hundred thousand clones, approximately 80% of which appear only once. Sequenced sample: PBMCs or T cells enriched from blood (not recorded which). The receptors here all came from a middle-aged man who had been exposed to COVID-19.

The chain uses TRBV21-1 and TRBJ2-4; the table calls TRBD2, which could not be checked here. TRBV21-1 is annotated as a pseudogene. The CDR3 totals 14 residues. CDR3 sequence (DNA): TGTGCCAGCAGCACCCCCGGGGGACCAAACATTCAGTACTTC. Translated: CASSTPGGPNIQYF.

The chain carries TRBV7-9 and TRBJ1-2, with D uncertain. CDR3 length equals 15 residues. The V end was cut by 2 bases, the J end by 6 bases, with 16 bases between. Germline V CDR1 and CDR2: SEHNR, FQNEAQ (reference sequence). CDR3 region: CASSLNDYSPDGYTF. The CDR3 bases are TGTGCCAGCAGCTTAAACGACTATTCCCCTGATGGCTACACCTTC.

The chain carries TRBV18 and TRBJ1-4; no firm D call. Germline CDR1 is KGHSH and CDR2 is LQKENI. Between the trimmed V and J ends, which lost 7 bases and 0 bases, there was a span of 9 bases. The CDR3 sequence is 14 residues long. The CDR3 is CASCNGATNEKLFF. The CDR3 DNA reads TGTGCCAGCTGTAACGGTGCAACTAATGAAAAACTGTTTTTT.

In nucleotides, the CDR3 is TGTGCCAGCAGCCCCCCCCCAACTGAAGCTTTCTTT. Translation: CASSPPPTEAFF. This chain links TRBV6-2 or TRBV6-3 with TRBJ1-1; unclear D gene. V gave up 6 bases and J gave up 5 bases, with 10 bases separating them. The germline CDR1 and CDR2 sequences are MNHEY and SVGEGT. The CDR3 is 12 amino acids.

The chain employs TRBV19 and TRBJ1-2; tentative D call: TRBD1 (6 bases). CDR3 length: 15 residues. Per the germline V gene, CDR1 is LNHDA and CDR2 is SQIVND (reference sequence). Trimming shortened V by 7 bases and J by 8 bases, and 23 bases separated the two germline ends. The CDR3 nucleotides are TGTGCCAGTACCAAAAGGGAACAGGGTATGGGCGGCTACACCTTC. It translates to CASTKREQGMGGYTF.

The J gene is TRBJ2-1, the V gene TRBV27; no reliable D call. Trimming took off 5 bases at V and 4 bases at J, with 3 bases between the two ends. The CDR3 loop spans 11 amino acids. In germline, CDR1 is MNHEY, CDR2 SMNVEV (reference sequence). The CDR3 is CASSQYNEQFF. DNA of the CDR3: TGTGCCAGCAGTCAATACAATGAGCAGTTCTTC.